Below, 9 T cell receptor beta chains from the same sample are listed, as sequenced in a study of blood T cell repertoires in COVID-19. Clones were read by immunoSEQ multiplex PCR, and TCRdb kept only the in-frame ones, dropping some. The data show around 170,000 clones, approximately 85% seen once. Sequenced material: PBMCs or T cells enriched from blood (not recorded which). The source of these receptors is a woman aged 30 to 39 who had recovered from COVID-19.

This clone was seen once. The J gene is TRBJ2-2, the V gene TRBV27; D possibly corresponds to TRBD2 (6 bases). The CDR3 is made up of 17 amino acids. Looked up from germline, CDR1 is MNHEY and CDR2 is SMNVEV (reference sequence). The V gene lost 2 bases and the J gene lost 5 bases, with 18 bases spanning the gap. The CDR3 coding sequence is TGTGCCAGCAGTTTAATTATCGGGGGAGATAGGACCGGGGAGCTGTTTTTT. Its translation: CASSLIIGGDRTGELFF.

V and J are TRBV4-1 and TRBJ2-1, with a weak D call TRBD2 (5 bases). Between the trimmed V and J ends, which lost 2 bases and 5 bases, there was a span of 13 bases. This CDR3 is built from 15 residues. From germline, CDR1 is MGHRA and CDR2 YSYEKL. CDR3 in amino acids: CASSQIHGSDNEQFF. The DNA for the CDR3 is TGCGCCAGCAGCCAAATTCATGGTAGCGACAATGAGCAGTTCTTC.

V gene TRBV28 combines with J gene TRBJ1-1; D remains ambiguous. CDR1 is MDHEN and CDR2 is SYDVKM in the germline V gene. Trimming left V 4 bases short and J 5 bases short, with 8 bases between. The CDR3 loop spans 12 amino acids. The CDR3 loop reads CASSSLGTEAFF. Here the CDR3 DNA reads TGTGCCAGCAGTTCTCTCGGTACTGAAGCTTTCTTT.

This clone was observed once. The chain couples TRBV7-9 to TRBJ2-7, with D possibly TRBD1 on 6 matching bases. V lost 4 bases to trimming and J lost 5 bases, with 15 bases between them. Looked up from germline, CDR1 is SEHNR and CDR2 is FQNEAQ (reference sequence). This CDR3 region has 14 residues. The CDR3 loop is CASSSPTRGHEQYF. CDR3 coding DNA: TGTGCCAGCAGCTCCCCCACCAGGGGCCACGAGCAGTACTTC.

The chain has TRBV7-2 and TRBJ2-1; tentative D call: TRBD1 (6 bases). Germline V gene sequence: CDR1 SGHTA, CDR2 FQGNSA. V was cut by 5 bases and J by 4 bases, with 18 bases left in between. The CDR3 loop spans 16 amino acids. The CDR3 is CASSHRNGTKYNEQFF. The CDR3 DNA follows: TGTGCCAGCAGCCACCGCAACGGGACAAAGTACAATGAGCAGTTCTTC.

The gene calls are TRBV12-3 or TRBV12-4 and TRBJ2-7; a weak D match, TRBD2 (5 bases). The CDR3 loop spans 12 amino acids. Between the trimmed V and J ends, which lost 7 bases and 7 bases, there was a span of 14 bases. The CDR3 DNA is TGTGCCAGCACTTCGAGCGGCGCAGAGCAGTACTTC. As protein: CASTSSGAEQYF.

CDR3 in amino acids: CASSLVRSVSNQPQHF. DNA for the CDR3: TGTGCCAGCAGTTTAGTGAGGTCAGTTAGCAATCAGCCCCAGCATTTT. V gene TRBV28 combines with J gene TRBJ1-5; no clear D gene. The CDR3 consists of 16 residues. V was trimmed by 2 bases and J by 0 bases, leaving 11 bases between them. Looked up from germline, CDR1 is MDHEN and CDR2 is SYDVKM.

Here the CDR3 reads CASSLEGTSGSYEQYF. Written as DNA, the CDR3 is TGCGCCAGCAGCTTGGAGGGGACTAGCGGGAGCTACGAGCAGTACTTC. This chain connects TRBV5-1 to TRBJ2-7, with 14 bases that match TRBD2. CDR3 length equals 16 residues. V dropped 0 bases and J dropped 3; count of bases not matched to a gene: 2. Germline lookup yields CDR1 SGHRS and CDR2 YFSETQ.

The rearrangement uses TRBV7-6 and TRBJ2-3; 7 nucleotides line up with TRBD2. Germline assignment: CDR1 SGHVS and CDR2 FNYEAQ. The length of the CDR3 is 15 residues. J lost 4 bases, V lost 1 base, and 5 bases had no gene match. The CDR3 is CASSLGAGPSDTQYF. The DNA for the CDR3 is TGTGCCAGCAGCTTAGGAGCGGGACCCTCAGATACGCAGTATTTT.